This TCR beta chain was sequenced in a study of blood T cell repertoires in COVID-19. Germline CDR1 is KGHSH and CDR2 is LQKENI. Trimming removed 4 bases from V and 5 bases from J; junction bases left unmatched: 8. This CDR3 spans 16 amino acids. One Seattle source followed patients from active infection through their disease course. Per the original methods: Reference gene primer amplification yielded estimated nucleated cell counts. Some clones are missing from TCRdb's copy, which holds only in-frame ones; the method was immunoSEQ multiplex PCR. From that table come the V and J calls and clone size; the DNA was used to work out D and trimming. The sample has about 130,000 clones, roughly 90% seen once; the top ten hold approximately 4.6%.

The TCR was taken from a man aged 60 to 75 with COVID-19, enrolled during active disease. The specimen sequenced was peripheral blood. The rearrangement uses TRBV18 and TRBJ1-6; 7 bases agree with TRBD1. For the CDR3, the DNA is TGTGCCAGCTCACAACAGGGGACCGCGGATAATTCACCCCTCCACTTT. Translation gives CASSQQGTADNSPLHF.